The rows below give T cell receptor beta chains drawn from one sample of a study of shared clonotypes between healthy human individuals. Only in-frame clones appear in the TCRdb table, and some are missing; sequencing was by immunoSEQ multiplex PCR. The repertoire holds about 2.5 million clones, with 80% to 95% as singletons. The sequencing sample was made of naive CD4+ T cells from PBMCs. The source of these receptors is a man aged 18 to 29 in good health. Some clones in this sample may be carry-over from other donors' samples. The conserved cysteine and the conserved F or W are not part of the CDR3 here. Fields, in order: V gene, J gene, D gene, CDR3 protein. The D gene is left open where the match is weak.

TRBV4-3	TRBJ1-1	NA	ASSQTRDTGAF
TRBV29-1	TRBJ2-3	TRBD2	SVLAGDFTDTQY
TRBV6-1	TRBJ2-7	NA	ATVSAAGGNEQY
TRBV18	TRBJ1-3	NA	ASSQTVSSGNTIY
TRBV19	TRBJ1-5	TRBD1	ASGRDRSIQPQH
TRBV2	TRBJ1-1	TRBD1	ASSAYFETGKAF
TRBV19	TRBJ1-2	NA	ASSIRGGYGYT
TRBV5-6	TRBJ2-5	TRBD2	ASSRGVAGETQY
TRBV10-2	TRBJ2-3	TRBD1	ASTLEGARADTQY
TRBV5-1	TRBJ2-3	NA	ASSLAQTTDTQY
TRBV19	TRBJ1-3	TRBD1	ASSTRDRGSGNTIY
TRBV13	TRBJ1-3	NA	ASSLGYTIY
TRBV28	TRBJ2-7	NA	ASSLVGPSYEQY
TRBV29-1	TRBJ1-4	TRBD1	SVWDRSNEKLF
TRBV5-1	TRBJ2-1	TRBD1	ASSLQGSSYNEQF
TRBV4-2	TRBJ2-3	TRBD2	ASSQRTSGGGTDTQY
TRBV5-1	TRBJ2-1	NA	ASSSTTKFNEQF
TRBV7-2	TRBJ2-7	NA	ASSPAGSGHYEQY
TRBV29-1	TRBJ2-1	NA	SVGGFKDEQF
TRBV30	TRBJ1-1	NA	AWSVLRSAEAF
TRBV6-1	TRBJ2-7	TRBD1	ASSVNRDSTYEQY
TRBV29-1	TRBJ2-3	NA	SGIKRDTQY
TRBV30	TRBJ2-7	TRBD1	AWEMDRGREQY
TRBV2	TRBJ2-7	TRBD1	ASNPTGLNRPYEQY
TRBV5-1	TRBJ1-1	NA	ASSLAEGGTEAF
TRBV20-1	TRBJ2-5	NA	SAISPRAHY
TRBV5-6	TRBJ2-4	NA	ASSLAVGADFYKNIQY
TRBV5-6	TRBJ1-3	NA	ASSLNFYDRSSGNTIY
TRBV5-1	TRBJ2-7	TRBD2	ASSLGSSGRSYEQY
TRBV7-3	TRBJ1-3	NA	ASSLDPSYAIY
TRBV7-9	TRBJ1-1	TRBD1	ASSQYRGGDTEAF
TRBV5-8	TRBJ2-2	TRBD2	ASSLRGTSGATGELF
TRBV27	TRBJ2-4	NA	ASTSLAQGRLAKNIQY
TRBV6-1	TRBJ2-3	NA	ASSRVASTDTQY
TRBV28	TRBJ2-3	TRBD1	ASSSRTGTGGSTDTQY
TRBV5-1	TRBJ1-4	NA	ASSSDSTLGREKLF
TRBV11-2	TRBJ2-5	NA	ASSFGAGQETQY
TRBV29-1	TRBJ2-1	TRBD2	SVAGLAGVNEQF
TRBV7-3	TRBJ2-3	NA	ASSLRDLDTQY